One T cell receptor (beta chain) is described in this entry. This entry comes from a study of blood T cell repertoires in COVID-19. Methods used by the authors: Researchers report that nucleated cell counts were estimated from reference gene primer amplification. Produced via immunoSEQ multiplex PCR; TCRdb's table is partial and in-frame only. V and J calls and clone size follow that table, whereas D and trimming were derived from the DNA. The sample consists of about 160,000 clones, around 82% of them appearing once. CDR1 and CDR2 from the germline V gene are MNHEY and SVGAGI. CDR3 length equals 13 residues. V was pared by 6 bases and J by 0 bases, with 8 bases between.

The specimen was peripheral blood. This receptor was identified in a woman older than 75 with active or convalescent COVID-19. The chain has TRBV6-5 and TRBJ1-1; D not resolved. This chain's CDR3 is CASRLDMNTEAFF. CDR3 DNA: TGTGCCAGCAGACTCGACATGAACACTGAAGCTTTCTTT.